This passage covers 19 T cell receptor beta chains from one sample sequenced in a study of blood T cells in healthy people across ages. The second PCR ran about 6 to 12 cycles with a sample-barcoded 5' primer and J-beta primers. TCRdb ran MiXCR on the 5' RACE reads and lists one entry per CDR3 protein. The table records 540,000 or so distinct CDR3 sequences, nearly 25% of them present only once. These sequences were also reported in another study, on T cells of mothers and their children.

The sequenced sample consisted of blood. All receptors derive from a boy aged 10-17 years in good health.

Comments on this clonotype: It may be a read error: a sequence one base away is much more abundant. V and J are TRBV12-3 or TRBV12-4 and TRBJ1-5; D is unresolved. There are 13 residues in the CDR3. As DNA, the CDR3 is TGTGCGAGTGGCGACCTTGGCAATCAGCCCCAGCATTTT. As protein: CASGDLGNQPQHF.

This clonotype occurred a few times. The V and J genes are TRBV7-8 and TRBJ2-1, with D possibly being TRBD2 (5 bases). The V and J ends lost 4 bases and 8 bases respectively, with 24 bases between them. Germline loops: CDR1 SGHVS, CDR2 FQNEAQ. The CDR3 is 17 amino acids. The CDR3 DNA reads TGTGCCAGCAGCTCCCCGGGATACCCCCGGCCTCGAGATGAGCAGTTCTTC. Its protein is CASSSPGYPRPRDEQFF.

At least ten counts were recorded for this clonotype. The rearrangement uses TRBV7-9 and TRBJ2-3; unclear D gene. CDR1 SEHNR and CDR2 FQNEAQ come from the germline V gene (reference sequence). CDR3 length: 13 amino acids. The germline V and J ends were trimmed by 5 bases and 5 bases, with 11 bases remaining between them. The CDR3 is CASSPDLIDTQYF. The CDR3, as DNA: TGTGCCAGCAGCCCGGACCTAATAGATACGCAGTATTTT.

This clonotype was observed a handful of times. The chain is built from TRBV11-2 and TRBJ2-5, with 12 bases matching TRBD2. The DNA end lines up better with TRBJ2-1; the J call may be wrong. This CDR3 comprises 15 residues. Per germline, CDR1 SGHAT and CDR2 FQNNGV. CDR3 sequence: CASSWTSGKQGEQFF. CDR3 in DNA: TGTGCCAGCAGCTGGACTAGCGGGAAACAAGGAGAGCAGTTCTTC.

The chain employs TRBV27 and TRBJ1-5; D not certain. Trimming stripped 1 base from V and 6 bases from J, with 10 bases between. Germline V gives CDR1 MNHEY, CDR2 SMNVEV (reference sequence). The CDR3 covers 14 residues. DNA for the CDR3: TGTGCCAGCAGTTTATTAGGATCAGGTCAGCCCCAGCATTTT. Encoded protein: CASSLLGSGQPQHF.

The CDR3 loop reads CASSASLGRPEAFF. The CDR3 DNA sequence: TGTGCCAGCAGCGCATCGTTGGGGCGCCCGGAAGCTTTCTTT. The V and J genes are TRBV7-9 and TRBJ1-1; D possibly corresponds to TRBD1 (5 bases). Germline CDR1 is SEHNR and CDR2 is FQNEAQ (reference sequence). The CDR3 sequence is 14 residues long. The V and J ends lost 5 bases and 8 bases respectively, with 18 bases between them.

The chain combines TRBV7-2 with TRBJ2-5; D unclear. This CDR3 spans 12 amino acids. V was trimmed by 5 bases and J by 7 bases, leaving 11 bases between them. Germline CDR1 is SGHTA and CDR2 is FQGNSA. The CDR3 nucleotides are TGTGCCAGCAGCCGAGGCCTGGGGACCCAGTACTTC. It specifies CASSRGLGTQYF.

The chain links TRBV4-3 to TRBJ2-3; no clear D. The germline V and J ends were trimmed by 2 bases and 7 bases, with 10 bases remaining between them. CDR3 size: 13 residues. CDR1 and CDR2 from the germline V gene are LGHNA and YSLEER. CDR3 in amino acids: CASSQLTTNTQYF. The CDR3 DNA follows: TGCGCCAGCAGCCAATTAACAACAAATACGCAGTATTTT.

Only a few counts were recorded for this clonotype. The rearrangement uses TRBV20-1 and TRBJ2-3; D is perhaps TRBD1 (5 bases). The germline V gene encodes CDR1 DFQATT and CDR2 SNEGSKA (reference sequence). V dropped 3 bases and J dropped 2 bases, with 12 bases sitting between them. CDR3 length: 14 residues. Here the CDR3 DNA reads TGCAGTGCTAGCAGACAGAGCTACACAGATACGCAGTATTTT. As protein: CSASRQSYTDTQYF.

This chain uses TRBV7-2 with TRBJ1-4; tentative D call: TRBD1 (6 bases). This CDR3 is built from 19 residues. The germline V and J ends were trimmed by 2 bases and 8 bases, with 27 bases remaining between them. Germline values: CDR1 SGHTA, CDR2 FQGNSA. The CDR3 sequence is CASSLSSPPGAGGHEKLFF. The CDR3 DNA reads TGTGCCAGCAGCTTATCTTCCCCGCCTGGCGCGGGGGGGCACGAAAAACTGTTTTTT.

This clonotype appeared once. J is TRBJ1-2 and V is TRBV7-9; D not resolved. The V end lost 4 bases, the J end lost 0 bases, and 18 bases lay between the germline ends. CDR3 length: 17 amino acids. Germline V lookup: CDR1 SEHNR, CDR2 FQNEAQ (reference sequence). For the CDR3, the DNA is TGTGCCAGCAGCTCAGCACGGGGTTCAGGTACTAACTATGGCTACACCTTC. It encodes CASSSARGSGTNYGYTF.

The rearrangement joins TRBV20-1 to TRBJ2-5; the match to TRBD2 covers 9 bases. Per germline, CDR1 DFQATT and CDR2 SNEGSKA (reference sequence). V was pared by 5 bases and J by 2 bases, with 12 bases of the junction left unmatched. The CDR3 covers 16 residues. The CDR3 loop reads CSAVGETSGLQETQYF. CDR3 DNA sequence: TGCAGTGCTGTGGGAGAGACTAGCGGCCTTCAAGAGACCCAGTACTTC.

J is TRBJ1-1 and V is TRBV12-3 or TRBV12-4; no firm D call. The CDR3 runs to 14 residues. Between the trimmed V and J ends, which lost 7 bases and 0 bases, there was a span of 12 bases. For the CDR3, the DNA is TGTGCCAGCACCACCCTAGGCATGAACACTGAAGCTTTCTTT. Translated, it gives CASTTLGMNTEAFF.

The sample holds one count of this clonotype. This chain joins TRBV11-3 and TRBJ2-7, with 8 bases lining up with TRBD1. The CDR3 has 14 residues. Trimming at V came to 4 bases and at J to 6 bases, leaving 8 bases not matched to a gene. Germline lookup yields CDR1 SGHNT and CDR2 YENEEA. The CDR3 is CASSSRTGLGEQYF. The CDR3 DNA sequence: TGTGCCAGCAGCTCCCGGACAGGGTTGGGCGAGCAGTACTTC.

The rearrangement links TRBV27 to TRBJ1-6, with D tentatively TRBD1 (5 bases). The V end lost 7 bases, the J end lost 8 bases, and 18 bases lay between the germline ends. This CDR3 has 15 residues. CDR1 and CDR2 (germline): MNHEY, SMNVEV (reference sequence). The CDR3 loop is CASKPQGLLDSPLHF. CDR3 sequence (DNA): TGTGCCAGCAAGCCGCAGGGTTTACTTGATTCACCCCTCCACTTT.

This clonotype was counted between two and nine times. CDR3: CASSLGQGAETAFF. The DNA of the CDR3 is TGTGCCAGCAGCTTAGGACAGGGGGCTGAGACGGCTTTCTTT. The chain carries TRBV7-6 and TRBJ1-1; 10 positions match TRBD1. The junction had 7 bases not matched to a gene; V was cut back by 1 base and J by 11 bases. Per the germline V gene, CDR1 is SGHVS and CDR2 is FNYEAQ. CDR3 length: 14 residues.

The rearrangement links TRBV20-1 to TRBJ1-3, with D maybe TRBD1 (6 bases). CDR1 and CDR2 from the germline V gene are DFQATT and SNEGSKA (reference sequence). The CDR3 loop spans 16 amino acids. Trimming took 0 bases from V and 0 from J, leaving 12 bases between them. The DNA for the CDR3 is TGCAGTGCTAGAGACGTACAGGGTGGCTCTGGAAACACCATATATTTT. It translates to CSARDVQGGSGNTIYF.

The chain is built from TRBV29-1 and TRBJ2-1; no definite D call. Trimming pared 3 bases from V and 6 bases from J, leaving 9 bases between. Looked up from germline, CDR1 is SQVTM and CDR2 is ANQGSEA. This CDR3 spans 12 amino acids. CDR3 in amino acids: CSVDAAINEQFF. As DNA, the CDR3 is TGCAGCGTTGATGCGGCAATCAATGAGCAGTTCTTC.

J is TRBJ1-2 and V is TRBV5-1; tentative D call: TRBD1 (6 bases). The CDR3 has 14 amino acids. V lost 3 bases and J lost 0, with 9 bases in between. Germline CDR1 is SGHRS and CDR2 is YFSETQ. The CDR3 DNA sequence: TGCGCCAGCAGCTCCCCAGGGGCTAACTATGGCTACACCTTC. Translating it yields CASSSPGANYGYTF.